These 27 T cell receptor beta chains were all obtained from the same sample, sequenced in a study of beta chain features in type 1 diabetes. General observations from the study: Researchers report that Type 1 diabetes patients had moderately but significantly shorter TCRB CDR3s across all four CD4+ subsets.

These TCRs are of unknown antigen specificity. Reverse transcribing all isolated RNA meant expressed TCRB transcripts were sequenced. Sequenced by immunoSEQ multiplex PCR; TCRdb stores in-frame clones only, minus some. This table holds about 370,000 clones, around 10% found once. The sample was central memory CD4+ T cells from blood. These receptors came from a man in his thirties or forties with type 1 diabetes.

This clone appeared a few times. The chain couples TRBV15 to TRBJ2-1; D ambiguous. From germline, CDR1 is LNHNV and CDR2 YYDKDF (reference sequence). Trimming cost V 1 base and J 6 bases, with 16 bases left between them. The CDR3 has 16 residues. CDR3 sequence: CATSRGKVGSSNEQFF. The CDR3 region has the DNA TGTGCCACCAGCAGAGGGAAGGTGGGATCTAGCAATGAGCAGTTCTTC.

This clone was found many times. The chain uses TRBV7-9 and TRBJ1-1; 7 bases agree with TRBD1. The trim removed 1 base at V and 0 bases at J, leaving 8 bases unmatched. CDR1 and CDR2 (germline): SEHNR, FQNEAQ (reference sequence). This CDR3 has 17 amino acids. CDR3 in amino acids: CASSLGSGGILNTEAFF. The CDR3 DNA is TGTGCCAGCAGCTTAGGATCAGGGGGAATCTTGAACACTGAAGCTTTCTTT.

The chain joins TRBV18 to TRBJ1-3; D remains ambiguous. Between the trimmed V and J ends, which lost 5 bases and 9 bases, there was a span of 14 bases. Germline lookup yields CDR1 KGHSH and CDR2 LQKENI. CDR3 length equals 13 residues. Written as DNA, the CDR3 is TGTGCCAGCTCATCCGGTGGAGGAGGCACCATATATTTT. Its translation: CASSSGGGGTIYF.

This clone has more than one count but fewer than ten. V gene TRBV2 combines with J gene TRBJ2-3; possibly TRBD2 for D (7 bases). Trimming took 6 bases from V and 1 from J, leaving 14 bases between them. CDR3 length: 15 residues. CDR1 SNHLY and CDR2 FYNNEI come from the germline V gene. The CDR3 reads CASRGGQDGTDTQYF. Written as DNA, the CDR3 is TGTGCCAGCAGGGGGGGGCAGGATGGCACAGATACGCAGTATTTT.

This clone was found a few times. The CDR3 DNA is TGTGCCAGCAGTCGGTCCACGGTGAACACCGGGGAGCTGTTTTTT. Amino acids: CASSRSTVNTGELFF. The J gene is TRBJ2-2, the V gene TRBV27; D is uncertain. The germline V and J ends were trimmed by 5 bases and 1 base, with 11 bases remaining between them. This CDR3 contains 15 residues. The germline V gene encodes CDR1 MNHEY and CDR2 SMNVEV (reference sequence).

This clone occurred a few times. CDR3: CASSYPGGAGQPQHF. DNA of the CDR3: TGTGCCAGCAGTTACCCAGGGGGCGCCGGTCAGCCCCAGCATTTT. The chain joins TRBV6-5 to TRBJ1-5, with TRBD1 matching over 8 bases. In germline, CDR1 is MNHEY, CDR2 SVGAGI. V lost 2 bases, J lost 6 bases, and 6 bases stayed unmatched. The CDR3 extends over 15 amino acids.

This chain uses TRBV7-9 with TRBJ2-7, with D perhaps TRBD2 (6 bases). The germline V gene has CDR1 SEHNR and CDR2 FQNEAQ (reference sequence). V was cut by 7 bases and J by 5 bases, with 15 bases left in between. The CDR3 contains 13 residues. The CDR3 loop reads CASTPRRDHEQYF. DNA for the CDR3: TGTGCCAGCACCCCCCGGCGGGATCACGAGCAGTACTTC.

This clone turned up a few times. V usage is TRBV5-1 and J usage is TRBJ2-1, with 10 bases matching TRBD2. The length of the CDR3 is 14 residues. V lost 1 base and J lost 6; bases outside the gene matches: 1. Germline CDR1 SGHRS, CDR2 YFSETQ. The CDR3 here is CASSLRLAGNEQFF. Written as DNA, the CDR3 is TGCGCCAGCAGCTTGCGACTAGCGGGCAATGAGCAGTTCTTC.

The sample holds many counts of this clone. The rearrangement uses TRBV19 and TRBJ2-5, with D tentatively TRBD2 (5 bases). V was cut by 5 bases and J by 5 bases, with 15 bases left in between. Germline lookup yields CDR1 LNHDA and CDR2 SQIVND (reference sequence). The length of the CDR3 is 14 residues. CDR3 sequence (DNA): TGTGCCAGTAGTGCCCGGGGAGACCTTGAGACCCAGTACTTC. Translating gives CASSARGDLETQYF.

This clone was detected a few times. The chain links TRBV7-9 to TRBJ2-7, with D maybe TRBD2 (5 bases). The germline V gene encodes CDR1 SEHNR and CDR2 FQNEAQ (reference sequence). V was shortened by 1 base and J by 3 bases, with 13 bases between the two germline ends. The CDR3 has 15 residues. The CDR3 sequence is CASSLVVTGVYEQYF. CDR3 DNA: TGTGCCAGCAGCTTAGTTGTGACCGGGGTCTACGAGCAGTACTTC.

A few counts support this clone. A read error may account for a junction end that differs from germline. The rearrangement uses TRBV10-3 and TRBJ2-5; 10 bases map to TRBD1. CDR3 length equals 15 residues. Germline V gene data show CDR1 as ENHRY and CDR2 as SYGVKD. CDR3: CASSLDRGRGETQYF. Here the CDR3 DNA reads TGTGCCAGCAGTCTAGACAGGGGGCGCGGGGAGACCCAGTACTTC.

The V gene is TRBV5-1, the J gene TRBJ2-7, with D perhaps TRBD1 or TRBD2 (6 bases each). Trimming shortened V by 4 bases and J by 4 bases, and 15 bases separated the two germline ends. The CDR3 runs to 14 residues. Germline V gene data show CDR1 as SGHRS and CDR2 as YFSETQ. This CDR3 is CASSVAGQLYEQYF. The DNA of the CDR3 is TGCGCCAGCAGCGTGGCGGGACAACTTTACGAGCAGTACTTC.

This clone has only a few counts. The CDR3 bases are TGTGCCAGCAGTTTATGGACGGACTCCGAGCAGTACTTC. It is translated as CASSLWTDSEQYF. The chain employs TRBV27 and TRBJ2-7; D might be TRBD2 (5 bases). In germline, CDR1 is MNHEY, CDR2 SMNVEV (reference sequence). V gave up 1 base and J gave up 6 bases, with 10 bases separating them. The CDR3 is 13 residues long.

The chain links TRBV18 to TRBJ1-2; TRBD1 is a possible D gene (5 bases). Germline-derived CDR1 and CDR2 are KGHSH and LQKENI. V was shortened by 2 bases and J by 4 bases, with 14 bases between the two germline ends. The CDR3 length is 15 residues. CDR3: CASSPGVGTAYGYTF. The DNA of the CDR3 is TGTGCCAGCTCACCAGGGGTCGGGACGGCCTATGGCTACACCTTC.

The chain has TRBV28 and TRBJ2-3; D uncertain. CDR3 length equals 14 residues. The V and J ends lost 4 bases and 0 bases respectively, with 8 bases between them. CDR1 is MDHEN and CDR2 is SYDVKM in the germline V gene. In DNA, the CDR3 is TGTGCCAGCAGTTCACACGGGAGCACAGATACGCAGTATTTT. This encodes CASSSHGSTDTQYF.

The sample holds a few counts of this clone. The J gene is TRBJ1-2, the V gene TRBV5-1, with 7 bases that match TRBD1. Losses at the gene ends were 0 bases for V and 10 bases for J; bases not matched to a gene: 9. The CDR3 runs 14 residues. Germline CDR1 SGHRS, CDR2 YFSETQ. The CDR3 sequence is CASSLAGQEFFYTF. The CDR3, as DNA: TGCGCCAGCAGCTTGGCTGGACAGGAGTTTTTCTACACCTTC.

This sequence joins TRBV7-9 and TRBJ2-3, with D possibly TRBD1 on 5 matching bases. CDR1 is SEHNR, CDR2 FQNEAQ, per germline (reference sequence). The CDR3 consists of 16 residues. V was pared by 5 bases and J by 0 bases, with 15 bases between. The CDR3 DNA is TGTGCCAGCAGCATAGGAACAGGTCCTAGCACAGATACGCAGTATTTT. Residues: CASSIGTGPSTDTQYF.

The chain employs TRBV4-3 and TRBJ2-1; TRBD1 agrees at 9 bases. CDR1 and CDR2 from the germline V gene are LGHNA and YSLEER. V was clipped by 1 base and J by 6 bases; unmatched bases: 7. The CDR3 totals 16 residues. CDR3 in amino acids: CASSQGGTGRGNEQFF. CDR3 sequence (DNA): TGCGCCAGCAGCCAAGGAGGGACAGGGAGGGGCAATGAGCAGTTCTTC.

In its sample, this clone was seen many times. Within the sample, other DNA sequences also encode this same CDR3. The gene calls are TRBV5-1 and TRBJ2-1; D ambiguous. This CDR3 is 14 amino acids long. V gave up 3 bases and J gave up 3 bases, with 10 bases separating them. Germline lookup yields CDR1 SGHRS and CDR2 YFSETQ. In nucleotides, the CDR3 is TGCGCCAGCAGCTCCTCGACACACTACAATGAGCAGTTCTTC. It translates to CASSSSTHYNEQFF.

Written as DNA, the CDR3 is TGTGCCAGTAGTCGGACAGGCGCTGGACTCAATCAGCCCCAGCATTTT. It specifies CASSRTGAGLNQPQHF. The chain recombines TRBV19 with TRBJ1-5; 7 nucleotides line up with TRBD1. V trimming: 5 bases; J trimming: 3 bases; junction bases outside the gene matches: 10. Germline loops: CDR1 LNHDA, CDR2 SQIVND (reference sequence). The length of the CDR3 is 16 residues.

The chain uses TRBV5-4 and TRBJ1-5; 8 bases map to TRBD1. Germline loops: CDR1 SGHNT, CDR2 YYREEE (reference sequence). The V segment lost 0 bases and the J segment 5 bases; nucleotides outside the gene matches: 4. The CDR3 is made up of 15 amino acids. CDR3 region: CASSLGTGRDQPQHF. The CDR3 nucleotides are TGTGCCAGCAGCTTGGGGACAGGGAGGGATCAGCCCCAGCATTTT.

This clone has a handful of counts. V gene TRBV7-6 combines with J gene TRBJ1-1, with unresolved D. With 1 base removed from V and 4 bases from J, the gap between germline ends came to 16 bases. CDR1 and CDR2 (germline): SGHVS, FNYEAQ. The CDR3 consists of 16 residues. The DNA for the CDR3 is TGTGCCAGCAGCTTAGGGGCGGACCTCCAAGGCACTGAAGCTTTCTTT. This encodes CASSLGADLQGTEAFF.

The genes are TRBV5-1 and TRBJ1-1, with no clear D. CDR3 length: 14 amino acids. The ends were cut back, 0 bases at V and 2 bases at J, with 8 bases in the middle. The germline CDR1 and CDR2 sequences are SGHRS and YFSETQ. The CDR3 sequence is CASSLGAVNTEAFF. The CDR3 coding sequence is TGCGCCAGCAGCTTGGGCGCGGTTAACACTGAAGCTTTCTTT.

This clone was observed a few times. The V gene is TRBV28, the J gene TRBJ2-7, with D tentatively TRBD1 or TRBD2 (5 bases each). Germline assignment: CDR1 MDHEN and CDR2 SYDVKM. V lost 5 bases and J 2 bases, leaving 13 bases between the germline ends. This CDR3 is 14 amino acids long. This chain's CDR3 is CASSPGRKAYEQYF. CDR3 nucleotides: TGTGCCAGCAGTCCGGGACGGAAAGCCTACGAGCAGTACTTC. Together with reference TRBV28 and TRBJ2-7, the CDR3 gives the full variable domain: DVKVTQSSRYLVKRTGEKVFLECVQDMDHENMFWYRQDPGLGLRLIYFSYDVKMKEKGDIPEGYSVSREKKERFSLILESASTNQTSMYLCASSPGRKAYEQYFGPGTRLTVT.

The rearrangement uses TRBV28 and TRBJ2-7; D is ambiguous. Trimming removed 10 bases at V and 1 base at J, with 8 bases between. CDR1 MDHEN and CDR2 SYDVKM come from the germline V gene. This CDR3 contains 11 residues. The CDR3 spells CAITSSYEQYF. CDR3 nucleotides: TGTGCCATCACCAGTTCCTACGAGCAGTACTTC.

The V gene is TRBV6-1, the J gene TRBJ2-5; no clear D gene. This CDR3 has 14 amino acids. CDR1 and CDR2 from the germline V gene are MNHNS and SASEGT. V lost 7 bases and J lost 1, with 13 bases in between. CDR3 sequence: CASITPATQETQYF. In DNA, the CDR3 is TGTGCCAGCATAACCCCAGCTACCCAAGAGACCCAGTACTTC.

With respect to this clone: This clone may be a read error of a much larger clone one base away. The gene calls are TRBV27 and TRBJ1-3; no reliable D call. The V gene's germline CDR1 is MNHEY and CDR2 SMNVEV (reference sequence). The CDR3 sequence is 14 residues long. This CDR3 is CASSRTHSGNTTYF. CDR3 in DNA: TGTGCCAGCAGCCGAACCCACTCTGGAAACACCACATATTTT.